The following is a TCR beta chain sequence with its context. The antigen is not known. The repertoire was sequenced with immunoSEQ multiplex PCR; TCRdb's copy has only in-frame clones and lacks some. This table has about 25,000 clones, 95% to 96% appearing once. This specimen belongs to a study of B cell selection in AIRE deficiency. Findings and caveats of the study: Approximately 31% of healthy-shared Treg sequences were found among patient Tconv cells. Tconv and Treg cells from AIRE-deficient patients resembled healthy donors in TCRBV usage, CDR3 length and diversity. Shared Treg sequences were biased toward short CDR3s with few non-templated nucleotide insertions.

Conventional CD4 T cells were sorted as CD4+CD127+ cells. Control samples were from healthy, unrelated donors. The CDR3 runs to 14 residues. The germline gives CDR1 MNHNY, CDR2 SVGAGI (reference sequence). V lost 6 bases and J lost 5, with 13 bases in between. This receptor was taken from a human donor in good health. The V call is TRBV6-6, the J call TRBJ1-4; TRBD1 is a possible D gene (5 bases). The sequencing sample was made of CD4+CD127+ conventional T cells sorted from PBMCs. The CDR3 DNA follows: TGTGCCAGCAGCCGCCGGGGGGTGAATGAAAAACTGTTTTTT. Translation gives CASSRRGVNEKLFF.